The entry below gives a single T cell receptor beta chain sequence along with its context. This clonotype was seen at least ten times. Its antigen remains undetermined. No base quality information exists; no much larger clone differs at one position. TCR beta CDR3 regions were amplified from RNA transcripts. For the first round of RT-PCR on the TCR CDR3, the HTBI primer set was used together with the Qiagen OneStep RT-PCR kit. Libraries were constructed in a second round of multiplex PCR, after which size selection and purification were performed. Sequencing of the libraries was done on an Illumina HiSeq2000 using paired-end 100 bp reads. The study's own analysis went as follows. Raw data were processed with SOAPnuke, discarding reads with adapters, uncalled bases, mean Phred below 15, or no exact constant-primer or identifier match. High-quality paired reads were merged with COPE v1.2.5, and unique nucleotide sequences were defined as clonotypes. MiTCR v1.1 was used to align clonotypes to the IMGT TRBV, TRBD and TRBJ reference segments. The analysis was restricted to V-J combinations with a frequency above 0.0001, which together covered just over 99% of the repertoires. A TCS score was defined as the ratio between F50 (clonal expansion) and ExV (chaos), using BLOSUM62-based TCRdist between CDR3 peptides within each V-J. Welch's t-statistics and random forest reduced fewer than 600 V-J features to roughly 13, which were used in a naive Bayes classifier (R e1071). TCRdb handled the public reads itself, with Q25 trimming in fastp and clone calling in MiXCR, and kept productive beta chains. Every CDR3 protein is listed once, alongside the most common genes and DNA of its rows. It is TCRdb's table, rather than the study itself, that gives the V and J calls and clone size. The sample includes fewer than 350,000 distinct CDR3 sequences, with about 19% observed a single time. Of the sample, 39% falls within the top ten clones.

In the ophthalmopathy patients, disease was moderately to severely active, with a Clinical Activity Score of 3 or more, a NOSPECS grade of 4 or more, and a duration of less than 3 months. Any patient with an uncontrolled infection, another autoimmune disease, pregnancy or lactation was excluded. Diagnoses were established on the basis of clinical symptoms, serum thyroxine and TRAb, thyroid ultrasound, and orbital computed tomography. PBMCs were separated from roughly 10 ml of fresh peripheral blood using Ficoll-Paque density gradient centrifugation. Total RNA was extracted with Trizol reagent, and quality was checked on an Agilent 2100 Bioanalyzer. This specimen belongs to a study of T cells in Graves' hyperthyroidism and ophthalmopathy (dated by TCRdb to the late 2010s). A note on the overall study: Peripheral blood was collected at initial diagnosis, before any treatment. The study also compared thyroid tissue and blood T-cell repertoires from several Graves' hyperthyroidism patients. To identify TCR V-J signatures that set the groups apart, the researchers used a discovery cohort of more than 95 patients, made up of 40 to 45 with Graves' ophthalmopathy and 55 to 65 with stable Graves' hyperthyroidism. Prospective prediction of ophthalmopathy was tested in an independent validation cohort consisting of fewer than 20 hyperthyroidism patients and 15 or so patients who later progressed to ophthalmopathy. The 100 or so discovery patients were divided at random into training and test sets in a 7:3 ratio. Following sampling, methimazole starting at 30 mg daily was given to hyperthyroidism patients, and high-dose intravenous methylprednisolone was given to ophthalmopathy patients. The paper reports TCR Vbeta CDR3 sequencing of some 140 peripheral blood samples: fewer than 50 ophthalmopathy, under 85 hyperthyroidism and around 17 progressor patients.

The full study reports these points: Sample size was not statistically predetermined, and blinding of investigators to group allocation was not performed. A 13 V-J signature model separated ophthalmopathy from stable hyperthyroidism, with around 88% sensitivity and approximately 81% specificity in cross-validation and 80%/75% in testing. In validation, the model predicted progression to ophthalmopathy a median of about 6.5 months before onset, with over 60% sensitivity and 72.22% specificity. Most expanded thyroid clonotypes (frequency above 0.001) were also detected in blood, suggesting blood repertoires may reflect thyroid immune responses.

Counted from cysteine to phenylalanine, this CDR3 has 13 amino acids. The retained sequence is limited to the CDR3, 39 bases, with the frame set at the first base. Via the germline V gene, CDR1 is SGHAT and CDR2 FQNNGV. Relative to germline, V is 5 bases shorter and J is 6 bases shorter, with 13 bases between their ends. The TCR comes from a man aged 50-60 years with Graves' ophthalmopathy. The chain joins TRBV11-2 to TRBJ1-2, with a weak D call of TRBD1 (5 bases match). The sequenced sample consisted of blood. The CDR3 region has the sequence CASSPGGRDGYTF. The DNA is as follows: TGTGCCAGCAGCCCTGGGGGGAGGGATGGCTACACCTTC.